This T cell receptor (beta chain) was identified in a study of read filtering for tumor transcriptome and immune sequencing. Notes on the study in general: About 82% of IR-seq clonotypes had a single read, yet these held about 3.4% of reads.

Bone marrow was sampled from every patient at the time of active disease. This library used about 360 ng RNA and molecular barcoded adaptors spanning alpha/delta and beta/gamma chains. MiXCR, applied by TCRdb to the reads, yields one record per CDR3 protein. The data show approximately 150,000 distinct CDR3 sequences, about 13% seen once. This CDR3 contains 18 residues. V lost 2 bases and J 0 bases, leaving 19 bases between the germline ends. From germline, CDR1 is MGHRA and CDR2 YSYEKL. In its sample, this clonotype was seen a few times. Its target is not known. A much larger clone is a single base away; this may be a read error.

Sequencing used a population of CD138-negative cells sorted from bone marrow. The rearrangement links TRBV4-1 to TRBJ1-1; D call uncertain. The source of this sequence is a donor at least 40 years old with multiple myeloma. CDR3 nucleotides: TGCGCCAGCAGCCAACTTTCCTTAACGGCGGGGATGAACACTGAAGCTTTCTTT. It encodes CASSQLSLTAGMNTEAFF.